This TCR beta chain was documented in a study of graft-versus-host responses after intestinal transplantation. Using immunoSEQ multiplex PCR, the repertoire was profiled, and TCRdb retains in-frame clones only, with some absent. The table includes around 50,000 clones, approximately 90% detected once. Points on this clone: What it binds is not known.

CDR1 and CDR2 from the germline V gene are SGHVS and FNYEAQ. CDR3 length: 16 residues. V lost 1 base and J 9 bases, leaving 19 bases between the germline ends. The study's findings and limits: GvH clones were found in recipient marrow; some appeared first in ileum or blood.

The chain joins TRBV7-6 to TRBJ2-1; D uncertain. This clonotype was sampled from a human patient who received an intestinal transplant, so some T cells may come from the graft donor. Sequences were derived from PBMCs, sampled 26 days after transplant. The CDR3 region has the DNA TGTGCCAGCAGCTTAGTGGCGGTTGGAGCTCTTGGTGAGCAGTTCTTC. Translation gives CASSLVAVGALGEQFF.